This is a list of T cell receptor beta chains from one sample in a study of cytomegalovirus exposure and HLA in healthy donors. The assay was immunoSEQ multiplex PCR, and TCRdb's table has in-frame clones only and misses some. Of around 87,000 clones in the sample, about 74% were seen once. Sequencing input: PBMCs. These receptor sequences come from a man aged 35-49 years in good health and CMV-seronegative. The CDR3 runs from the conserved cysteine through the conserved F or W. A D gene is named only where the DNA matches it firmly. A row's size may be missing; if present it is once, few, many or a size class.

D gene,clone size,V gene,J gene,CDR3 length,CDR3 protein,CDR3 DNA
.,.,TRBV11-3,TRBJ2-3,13,CASSLLLGDLQYF,TGTGCCAGCAGCTTACTCTTAGGGGACTTGCAGTATTTT
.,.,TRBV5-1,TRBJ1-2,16,CASSLKEQRSGYGYTF,TGCGCCAGCAGCTTGAAGGAGCAGCGATCCGGCTATGGCTACACCTTC
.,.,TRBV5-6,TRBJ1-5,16,CASSFNGALFNQPQHF,TGTGCCAGTAGCTTTAATGGAGCCCTATTCAATCAGCCCCAGCATTTT
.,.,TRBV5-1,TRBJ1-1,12,CASSFIETEAFF,TGCGCCAGCAGCTTTATTGAGACTGAAGCTTTCTTT
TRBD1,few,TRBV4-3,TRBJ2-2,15,CASSHLEGGSGELFF,TGCGCCAGCAGCCACCTCGAAGGGGGCAGCGGGGAGCTGTTTTTT
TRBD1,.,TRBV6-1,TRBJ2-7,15,CASSAGQEGHYEQYF,TGTGCCAGCAGTGCCGGACAGGAAGGGCACTACGAGCAGTACTTC
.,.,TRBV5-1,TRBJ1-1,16,CASTFTVGGLNTEAFF,TGCGCCAGCACCTTCACTGTTGGGGGGTTGAACACTGAAGCTTTCTTT
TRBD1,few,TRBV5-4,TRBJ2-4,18,CASNLFPGDREVGNIQYF,TGTGCCAGCAACCTTTTTCCCGGGGACAGGGAGGTGGGAAACATTCAGTACTTC
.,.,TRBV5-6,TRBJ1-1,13,CASSYTGTTEAFF,TGTGCCAGCAGCTACACAGGGACCACTGAAGCTTTCTTT
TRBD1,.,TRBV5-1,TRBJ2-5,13,CASSLNRGETQYF,TGCGCCAGCAGCTTGAACAGGGGGGAGACCCAGTACTTC
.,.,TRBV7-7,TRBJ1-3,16,CASSPTELFSGNTIYF,TGTGCCAGCAGCCCTACCGAATTGTTTTCTGGAAACACCATATATTTT
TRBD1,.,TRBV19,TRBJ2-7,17,CASSPGLGQGASYEQYF,TGTGCCAGTAGTCCGGGGTTGGGCCAGGGGGCGTCCTACGAGCAGTACTTC
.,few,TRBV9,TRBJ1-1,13,CASSVARNTEAFF,TGTGCCAGCAGCGTAGCCAGGAACACTGAAGCTTTCTTT
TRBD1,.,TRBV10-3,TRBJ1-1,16,CAIRDLRPGQGSEAFF,TGTGCCATCAGGGATCTCAGGCCGGGACAGGGGAGTGAAGCTTTCTTT
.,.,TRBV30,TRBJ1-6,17,CAWSVLSRNRVNSPLHF,TGTGCCTGGAGTGTACTGTCTCGAAACAGGGTTAATTCACCCCTCCACTTT
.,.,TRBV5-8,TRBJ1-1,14,CASVLGGPNTEAFF,TGTGCCAGCGTTCTAGGGGGTCCGAACACTGAAGCTTTCTTT
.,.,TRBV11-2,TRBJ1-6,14,CASSLGGSGSPLHF,TGTGCCAGCAGCTTAGGCGGCAGTGGATCACCCCTCCACTTT
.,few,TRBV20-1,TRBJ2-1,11,CSALDSPEQFF,TGCAGTGCCCTGGACAGTCCAGAGCAGTTCTTC
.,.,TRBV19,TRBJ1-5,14,CASKGSVSNQPQHF,TGTGCCAGTAAGGGGTCAGTCAGCAATCAGCCCCAGCATTTT
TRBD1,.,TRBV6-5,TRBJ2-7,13,CASSPSDRGEQYF,TGTGCCAGCAGTCCGAGCGACAGGGGCGAGCAGTACTTC
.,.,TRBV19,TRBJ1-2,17,CASSIDQEGHRGYGYTF,TGTGCCAGTAGTATAGATCAAGAGGGCCATCGCGGCTATGGCTACACCTTC
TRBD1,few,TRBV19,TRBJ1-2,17,CASSIDHLTGTNYGYTF,TGTGCCAGTAGTATAGACCATTTGACAGGGACTAACTATGGCTACACCTTC
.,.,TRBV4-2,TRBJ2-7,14,CASSQGGQSYEQYF,TGTGCCAGCAGCCAAGGCGGACAATCCTACGAGCAGTACTTC
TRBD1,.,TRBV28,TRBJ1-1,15,CASRDRVTVTTEAFF,TGTGCCAGCAGGGACAGGGTAACGGTGACCACTGAAGCTTTCTTT